This TCR beta chain was recorded in a study of Ad26.COV2.S vaccination and SARS-CoV-2 variants. The CDR3 consists of 16 residues. Trimming removed 5 bases from V and 5 bases from J; junction bases left unmatched: 11. Germline V lookup: CDR1 LNHDA, CDR2 SQIVND (reference sequence). Some clones are missing from TCRdb's copy, which holds only in-frame ones; the method was immunoSEQ multiplex PCR. This table has some 340,000 clones, around 84% appearing once. As for treatment: about 20 received Ad26.COV2.S at low or high dose, single or two shots; about 5 received placebo; per-sample allocation not given. At day 63 after the first vaccine or placebo injection, samples were drawn.

The genes are TRBV19 and TRBJ1-5; 8 nucleotides match TRBD1. The material was peripheral blood, obtained in a trial of Ad26.COV2.S vaccine versus placebo. The source of this sequence is a person between 18 and 65 years old who received the Ad26.COV2.S COVID-19 vaccine or a placebo. CDR3: CASSLPTGVVDQPQHF. The CDR3 coding sequence is TGTGCCAGTAGTCTACCGACAGGGGTGGTGGATCAGCCCCAGCATTTT.